This note documents a single TCR beta chain sequence. The data belong to a study of blood T cell repertoires in COVID-19. About the research overall: From the United States, Italy and Spain came samples of acute and convalescent COVID-19.

This table comes from immunoSEQ multiplex PCR, and its TCRdb copy is limited to in-frame clones, with some not included. The table records under 350,000 clones, approximately 90% of them present only once. The CDR3 totals 15 residues. The V gene's germline CDR1 is SNHLY and CDR2 FYNNEI. The V end was cut by 4 bases, the J end by 3 bases, with 16 bases between. The sample comprised peripheral blood. This TCR came from a man between 40 and 49 years old with acute or convalescent COVID-19. The chain has TRBV2 and TRBJ2-7; D possibly corresponds to TRBD1 (6 bases). As DNA, the CDR3 is TGTGCCAGCAGTGGTGGGGACACCCTAAGCTACGAGCAGTACTTC. Its translation: CASSGGDTLSYEQYF.